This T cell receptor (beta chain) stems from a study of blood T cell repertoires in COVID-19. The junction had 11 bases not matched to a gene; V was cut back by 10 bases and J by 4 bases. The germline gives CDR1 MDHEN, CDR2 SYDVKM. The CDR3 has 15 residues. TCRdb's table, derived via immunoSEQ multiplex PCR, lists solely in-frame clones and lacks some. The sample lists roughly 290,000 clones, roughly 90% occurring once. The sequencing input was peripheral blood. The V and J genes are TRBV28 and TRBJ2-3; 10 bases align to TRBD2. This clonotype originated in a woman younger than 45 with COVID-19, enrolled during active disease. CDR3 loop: CATRGSGRASDTQYF. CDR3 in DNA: TGTGCCACCAGGGGGAGCGGGAGGGCGTCAGATACGCAGTATTTT. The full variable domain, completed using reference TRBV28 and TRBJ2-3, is DVKVTQSSRYLVKRTGEKVFLECVQDMDHENMFWYRQDPGLGLRLIYFSYDVKMKEKGDIPEGYSVSREKKERFSLILESASTNQTSMYLCATRGSGRASDTQYFGPGTRLTVL.